One TCR beta chain is described in this entry. The data stem from a study of blood T cell repertoires in COVID-19. Across the study: Samples came from the United States, Italy and Spain, spanning acute and convalescent COVID-19. Sources were T cells, B-cell-depleted T cells, or PBMCs; the material itself was cDNA or gDNA.

V was shortened by 0 bases and J by 7 bases, with 7 bases between the two germline ends. This CDR3 spans 13 amino acids. Per the germline V gene, CDR1 is MNHEY and CDR2 is SVGEGT. Enrolment of Seattle patients took place during active infection, and they were followed longitudinally. In the original analysis: Estimates of nucleated cell counts were drawn from the amplification of reference gene primers. Method: immunoSEQ multiplex PCR; TCRdb's copy keeps in-frame clones and lacks some. The V and J calls and clone size are taken from that table; D and trimming were inferred from the DNA. This sample has more than 200,000 clones, with over 80% found just once.

The sequenced sample consisted of peripheral blood. This rearrangement joins TRBV6-2 or TRBV6-3 to TRBJ1-5; no definite D call. The clonotype was recovered from a man aged 25-45 years with COVID-19, enrolled during active disease. The CDR3 reads CASSYSAGQPQHF. The CDR3 coding sequence is TGTGCCAGCAGTTACTCCGCGGGGCAGCCCCAGCATTTT.